A single sample is the source of the 22 T cell receptor beta chains below, sequenced in a study of tissue T cells after allogeneic stem cell transplantation. This sample's time point: mouse harvest day 7 after allogeneic transplant. Mouse grafts combined 10^7 T-cell-depleted bone marrow cells with 10^6 splenic CD5+ T cells. Assay: immunoSEQ multiplex PCR; the TCRdb copy retains only in-frame clones and omits some. The table has under 7,000 clones, around 52% seen once. Specimen: gut tissue. All receptors come from a female BALB/c mouse given C57BL/6 T cells with graft-versus-host disease after an allogeneic hematopoietic cell transplant.

In its sample, this clone was seen a few times. Gene names and germline refer to mouse. From the germline J gene comes the end of the CDR3, since the read stops 1 residue before it. The J gene is TRBJ1-4, the V gene TRBV13-3; tentatively, D is TRBD1 (6 bases). Per the germline V gene, CDR1 is NNHDY and CDR2 is SYVADS. This CDR3 spans 14 amino acids. Trimming shortened V by 4 bases and J by 5 bases, and 12 bases separated the two germline ends. The CDR3 here is CASSRQGSNERLFF. The covered CDR3 bases are TGTGCCAGCAGTAGGCAGGGGTCGAACGAAAGATTATTT.

This clone was found a few times. The gene names given are mouse names. The observed sequence ends 1 residue before the CDR3 terminus, with the missing tail filled in from the germline J gene. The chain couples TRBV3 to TRBJ2-7, with 7 bases that match TRBD2. Germline V gives CDR1 SNHLY, CDR2 FYNGKV (reference sequence). The CDR3 is made up of 15 amino acids. J gave up 0 bases and V 3 bases, and 5 bases lay outside the gene matches. The part of the CDR3 DNA that was read is TGTGCCAGCAGCTTCCAACTGGGGAGCTCCTATGAACAGTAC. This sequence encodes CASSFQLGSSYEQY. The CDR3 as a whole reads CASSFQLGSSYEQYF.

This clone came up a few times. Gene and germline names: mouse. The read gets to within 1 residue of the CDR3 end, and the germline J gene fills in the rest. V is TRBV26 and J is TRBJ2-7; a possible D gene is TRBD2 (6 bases). V was shortened by 1 base and J by 0 bases, with 7 bases between the two germline ends. The CDR3 length is 14 residues. Germline lookup yields CDR1 KGHPV and CDR2 FQNQEV (reference sequence). The part of the CDR3 DNA that was read is TGTGCCAGCAGTCTGTTGGGGGTCTCCTATGAACAGTAC. This sequence encodes CASSLLGVSYEQY. The whole CDR3 region reads CASSLLGVSYEQYF.

This clone qualifies as medium-sized (0.01 to 0.1%). These gene names are mouse names. The read halts 1 residue ahead of the CDR3 end, with the missing end drawn from the germline J gene. The J gene is TRBJ2-2, the V gene TRBV26; D gene ambiguous. CDR1 is KGHPV and CDR2 is FQNQEV in the germline V gene (reference sequence). This CDR3 contains 16 residues. Trimming stripped 3 bases from V and 2 bases from J, with 13 bases between. CDR3 bases read: TGTGCCAGCAGTCTACGTGGGCGCGGGAACACCGGGCAGCTCTAC. It yields the protein CASSLRGRGNTGQLY. The CDR3 in its entirety is CASSLRGRGNTGQLYF.

Concerning this clone itself: Gene and germline names: mouse. The read comes to an end 1 residue before the CDR3 does, leaving the germline J gene to fill in the end. The chain uses TRBV26 and TRBJ1-4; no definite D call. Germline CDR1 and CDR2: KGHPV and FQNQEV (reference sequence). V gave up 0 bases and J gave up 1 base, with 6 bases separating them. This CDR3 has 15 amino acids. The CDR3 sequence is CASSLSAHSNERLFF. The sequenced part of the CDR3 DNA is TGTGCCAGCAGTCTGTCGGCACATTCCAACGAAAGATTATTT.

In regard to this clone: The genes are named according to mouse. The sequenced fragment ends 1 residue before the CDR3 boundary, so the rest is inferred from the germline J gene. This chain joins TRBV23 and TRBJ2-5; TRBD2 was called by the table and not checked on the DNA. This CDR3 region has 15 residues. Germline V gives CDR1 KGHTA, CDR2 FQNQQP. The CDR3 here is CSSSPTGGAGDTQYF. The covered CDR3 bases are TGCTCCAGCAGTCCGACTGGGGGGGCAGGAGACACCCAGTAC.

About this clone itself: The genes and germline here are from mouse. Incomplete CDR3 DNA: TGTGCCAGCAGTCTGTCGACAGTGTATGAACAGTAC. This gives the protein CASSLSTVYEQY. In full, the CDR3 is CASSLSTVYEQYF. The chain couples TRBV26 to TRBJ2-7; D may be TRBD1 (5 bases). The sequence runs out 1 residue before the end of the CDR3; the remainder is reconstructed from the germline J gene. Trimming stripped 0 bases from V and 4 bases from J, with 7 bases between. The CDR3 sequence is 13 residues long. Germline V gives CDR1 KGHPV, CDR2 FQNQEV (reference sequence).

As for this clone: Here the gene names and germline are mouse. The read comes to an end 1 residue before the CDR3 does, leaving the germline J gene to fill in the end. The chain links TRBV26 to TRBJ1-6; D not certain. TRBJ1-6 is an ORF; its function is uncertain. This CDR3 has 15 amino acids. The V end lost 0 bases, the J end lost 0 bases, and 3 bases lay between the germline ends. The germline V gene encodes CDR1 KGHPV and CDR2 FQNQEV (reference sequence). The CDR3 DNA, read in part, is TGTGCCAGCAGTCTGTCCCATTCCTATAATTCGCCCCTCTAC. Residues: CASSLSHSYNSPLY. The entire CDR3 reads CASSLSHSYNSPLYF.

Details on this clone: Gene names are the mouse ones. The CDR3 goes on 1 residue after the read ends, and that part is filled in from the germline J gene. The rearrangement uses TRBV3 and TRBJ2-4; 9 nucleotides match TRBD2. Germline V gives CDR1 SNHLY, CDR2 FYNGKV (reference sequence). V gave up 4 bases and J gave up 3 bases; unmatched junction bases: 2. The CDR3 extends over 14 amino acids. This chain's CDR3 is CASSSDWGQNTLYF. The CDR3 bases that were read are TGTGCCAGCAGCTCCGACTGGGGGCAAAACACCTTGTAC.

To note about this clone: The listed genes are named as in mouse. The read ends 1 residue before the CDR3 terminus; that terminus is restored from the germline J gene. V and J are TRBV26 and TRBJ2-7, with 9 nucleotides matching TRBD1. Germline trimming cut 4 bases from V and 3 bases from J; bases unmatched to any gene: 1. CDR3 size: 13 residues. The germline V gene has CDR1 KGHPV and CDR2 FQNQEV (reference sequence). CDR3 protein: CASSRDRDYEQYF. Partial CDR3 DNA: TGTGCCAGCAGTCGGGACAGGGACTATGAACAGTAC.

This clone has only one observation. Any gene name here is a mouse gene name. The read halts 1 residue ahead of the CDR3 end, with the missing end drawn from the germline J gene. The chain is built from TRBV3 and TRBJ2-3, with D possibly matching TRBD1 (5 bases). This CDR3 comprises 14 residues. Germline CDR1 SNHLY, CDR2 FYNGKV (reference sequence). V lost 4 bases and J lost 0, with 8 bases in between. This chain's CDR3 is CASSSGSSAETLYF. The sequenced part of the CDR3 DNA is TGTGCCAGCAGCTCAGGGTCTAGTGCAGAAACGCTGTAT. The whole variable domain, filled in from reference TRBV3 and TRBJ2-3, reads GPKVLQIPSHQIIDMGQMVTLNCDPVSNHLYFYWYKQILGQQMEFLVNFYNGKVMEKSKLFKDQFSVERPDGSYFTLKIQPTALEDSAVYFCASSSGSSAETLYFGSGTRLTVL.

On this clone: The genes are named according to mouse. The read falls 1 residue short of the CDR3 end, and the missing part is taken from the germline J gene. The V gene is TRBV23, the J gene TRBJ1-1. The CDR3 has 13 amino acids. Looked up from germline, CDR1 is KGHTA and CDR2 is FQNQQP. CDR3 protein: CSSSQSRETEVFF. The part of the CDR3 DNA that was read is TGCTCCAGCAGTCAATCGAGAGAAACAGAAGTCTTC.

Note on this clone: Mouse germline and gene names are used. With the read ending 1 residue before the CDR3 end, the germline J gene is used to fill in that end. The chain carries TRBV26 and TRBJ1-1; D gene ambiguous. V lost 3 bases and J lost 0, with 8 bases in between. This CDR3 region has 14 residues. Per the germline V gene, CDR1 is KGHPV and CDR2 is FQNQEV (reference sequence). The DNA read from the CDR3 is TGTGCCAGCAGTCTCAGAAATGCAAACACAGAAGTCTTC. As protein: CASSLRNANTEVF. The whole CDR3 sequence reads CASSLRNANTEVFF.

For this clone: Gene names and germline refer to mouse. The read falls 1 residue short of the CDR3 end, and the missing part is taken from the germline J gene. The rearrangement uses TRBV3 and TRBJ1-2, with TRBD1 identical over 9 bases. The CDR3 is 14 residues long. Trimming at V came to 4 bases and at J to 5 bases, leaving 5 bases not matched to a gene. Germline V lookup: CDR1 SNHLY, CDR2 FYNGKV (reference sequence). This CDR3 is CASSSGQGGSDYTF. Partial CDR3 DNA: TGTGCCAGCAGCTCGGGACAGGGAGGATCCGACTACACC.

In this sample, this clone turned up once. Gene names and germline match the mouse. With the read ending 1 residue before the CDR3 end, the germline J gene is used to fill in that end. The chain joins TRBV3 to TRBJ2-5, with unresolved D. Germline V gene sequence: CDR1 SNHLY, CDR2 FYNGKV (reference sequence). This CDR3 comprises 14 residues. V was pared by 5 bases and J by 0 bases, with 9 bases between. The CDR3 bases that were read are TGTGCCAGCAGCCCAGACACTAACCAAGACACCCAGTAC. Its protein is CASSPDTNQDTQY. The full-length CDR3 reads as CASSPDTNQDTQYF.

About this clone: Any gene name here is a mouse gene name. The read ends 1 residue before the CDR3 terminus; that terminus is restored from the germline J gene. This rearrangement joins TRBV26 to TRBJ2-7; D possibly uses TRBD1 or TRBD2 (6 bases each). The CDR3 length is 14 residues. Trimming removed 4 bases from V and 0 bases from J, with 10 bases in between. Germline CDR1 reads KGHPV; CDR2 reads FQNQEV (reference sequence). The chain's CDR3 is CASSRGPFSYEQYF. Incomplete CDR3 DNA: TGTGCCAGCAGTCGGGGGCCCTTCTCCTATGAACAGTAC.

To note about this clone: The genes are named according to mouse. The read comes to an end 1 residue before the CDR3 does, leaving the germline J gene to fill in the end. V and J are TRBV13-1 and TRBJ2-7; 11 positions match TRBD1. V lost 2 bases, J lost 7 bases, and 2 bases stayed unmatched. Germline CDR1 and CDR2: NSHNY and SYGAGN. The CDR3 runs to 13 residues. The CDR3 DNA, read in part, is TGTGCCAGCAGTGAGGACAGGGGGCGGGAACAGTAC. It encodes CASSEDRGREQY. The full-length CDR3 reads as CASSEDRGREQYF.

This clone was seen only a few times. Gene names refer to mouse genes. With the read ending 1 residue before the CDR3 end, the germline J gene is used to fill in that end. This sequence joins TRBV23 and TRBJ2-3. The CDR3 extends over 13 amino acids. Germline assignment: CDR1 KGHTA and CDR2 FQNQQP. The CDR3 sequence is CSSSQSTAETLYF. CDR3 DNA, as far as it was read: TGCTCCAGCAGTCAATCGACTGCAGAAACGCTGTAT.

Comment on this clone: The gene names here belong to mouse. The observed sequence ends 1 residue before the CDR3 terminus, with the missing tail filled in from the germline J gene. The chain employs TRBV24 and TRBJ2-1; D is unresolved. V lost 4 bases to trimming and J lost 3 bases, with 7 bases between them. The CDR3 spans 13 residues. From germline, CDR1 is KGHTA and CDR2 FRNEEI. This CDR3 reads CASSPRIYAEQFF. The DNA read from the CDR3 is TGTGCCAGCAGTCCCCGGATCTATGCTGAGCAGTTC.

Details on this clone: Gene names refer to mouse genes. The read terminates 1 residue before the CDR3 end, so the remaining end is supplied by the germline J gene. The chain has TRBV3 and TRBJ2-5, with 9 positions matching TRBD2. V was pared by 3 bases and J by 2 bases, with 0 bases of the junction left unmatched. The CDR3 has 14 residues. Germline loops: CDR1 SNHLY, CDR2 FYNGKV (reference sequence). The DNA read from the CDR3 is TGTGCCAGCAGCTTCTGGGGGGGCCAAGACACCCAGTAC. Encoded protein: CASSFWGGQDTQY. The CDR3 reads in full as CASSFWGGQDTQYF.

This clone came up a few times. Any gene name here is a mouse gene name. The CDR3 end lies 1 residue beyond the end of the read and is filled in from the germline J gene. The chain joins TRBV26 to TRBJ2-2; 7 bases line up with TRBD2. Germline CDR1 reads KGHPV; CDR2 reads FQNQEV (reference sequence). V lost 5 bases, J lost 0 bases, and 6 bases stayed unmatched. This CDR3 is 16 amino acids long. CDR3 DNA, as far as it was read: TGTGCCAGCAGTGCGCGACTGGGAGCAAACACCGGGCAGCTCTAC. Translation: CASSARLGANTGQLY. The whole CDR3 is CASSARLGANTGQLYF. Together with reference TRBV26 and TRBJ2-2, the CDR3 gives the full variable domain: NSKVIQTPRYLVKGQGQKAKMRCIPEKGHPVVFWYQQNKNNEFKFLINFQNQEVLQQIDMTEKRFSAECPSNSPCSLEIQSSEAGDSALYLCASSARLGANTGQLYFGEGSKLTVL.

On this clone: The gene names given are mouse names. The CDR3 end is not reached by the read, which stops 1 residue before it; the germline J gene fills it in. V usage is TRBV12-1 and J usage is TRBJ1-2; D may be TRBD1 (5 bases). The CDR3 has 13 residues. The germline gives CDR1 SGHSN, CDR2 HYEKVE. V was clipped by 4 bases and J by 0 bases, with 8 bases between them. Here the CDR3 reads CASSRTSNSDYTF. The sequenced part of the CDR3 DNA is TGTGCCAGCTCACGGACATCAAACTCCGACTACACC.